Here is one T cell receptor (beta chain) with its context. The data originate from a study of shared clonotypes between healthy human individuals. Germline lookup yields CDR1 SGHTA and CDR2 FQGTGA. The CDR3 spans 16 residues. Trimming took 0 bases from V and 4 from J; bases not matched to a gene: 9. Assay: immunoSEQ multiplex PCR; the TCRdb copy retains only in-frame clones and omits some. This table has some 1,100,000 clones, about 84% appearing once. The sequence was obtained from a man between 18 and 35 years old in good health. Some clones in this sample may be carry-over from other donors' samples. The rearrangement joins TRBV7-3 to TRBJ2-7, with 7 bases that match TRBD1. Material for sequencing was memory CD4+ T cells from PBMCs. The subset was: CD45RA-negative fraction. CDR3 amino acids: CASSLTPETGRYEQYF. For the CDR3, the DNA is TGTGCCAGCAGCTTAACGCCAGAGACAGGGAGATACGAGCAGTACTTC.